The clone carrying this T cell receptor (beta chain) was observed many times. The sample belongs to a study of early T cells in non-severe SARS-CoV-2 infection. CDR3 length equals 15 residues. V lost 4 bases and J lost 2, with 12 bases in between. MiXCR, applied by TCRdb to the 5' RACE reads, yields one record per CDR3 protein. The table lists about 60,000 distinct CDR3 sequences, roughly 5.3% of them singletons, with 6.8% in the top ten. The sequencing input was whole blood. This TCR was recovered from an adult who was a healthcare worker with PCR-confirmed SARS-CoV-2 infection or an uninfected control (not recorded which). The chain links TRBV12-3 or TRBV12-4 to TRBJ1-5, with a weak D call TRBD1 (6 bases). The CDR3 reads CASSSLQGGNQPQHF. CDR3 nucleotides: TGTGCCAGCAGTTCCCTACAGGGAGGCAATCAGCCCCAGCATTTT.